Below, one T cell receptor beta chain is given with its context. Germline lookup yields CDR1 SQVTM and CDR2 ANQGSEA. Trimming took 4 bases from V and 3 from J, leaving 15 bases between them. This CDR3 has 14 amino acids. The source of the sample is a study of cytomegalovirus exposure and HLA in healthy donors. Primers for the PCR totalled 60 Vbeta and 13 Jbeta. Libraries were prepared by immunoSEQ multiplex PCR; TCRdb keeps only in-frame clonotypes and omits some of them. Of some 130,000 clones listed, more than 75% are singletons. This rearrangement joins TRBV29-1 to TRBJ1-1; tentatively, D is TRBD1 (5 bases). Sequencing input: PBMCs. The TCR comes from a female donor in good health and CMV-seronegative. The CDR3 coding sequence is TGCAGCGTTGTGCGGGATCTGGGGGACACTGAAGCTTTCTTT. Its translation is CSVVRDLGDTEAFF.